This is a list of T cell receptor beta chains from one sample in a study of T cells after yellow fever vaccination. TCRdb called the 5' RACE reads again in MiXCR, with one record for every CDR3 protein. The sample lists about 580,000 distinct CDR3 sequences; 17% were seen once. The starting material was PBMCs, obtained 5 days after the first yellow fever vaccination. The origin of the receptors is a man between 18 and 35 years old who received the YFV17D yellow fever vaccine. CDR3s include the opening cysteine and the closing phenylalanine or tryptophan. A D gene is named only where the DNA matches it firmly. The size entry is marked missing in some rows and otherwise reads once, few, many or a size class.

D	size	V	length	J	CDR3	DNA
NA	NA	TRBV6-1	14	TRBJ1-2	CASSEVDSHYGYTF	TGTGCCAGCAGTGAAGTGGACAGCCATTATGGCTACACCTTC
NA	few	TRBV7-3	16	TRBJ2-7	CASSLVGSAPGYEQYF	TGTGCCAGCAGCTTAGTTGGGTCAGCTCCGGGCTACGAGCAGTACTTC
TRBD1	NA	TRBV28	15	TRBJ1-4	CASSTDRGLVEKLFF	TGTGCCAGCAGTACTGACAGGGGGCTGGTTGAAAAACTGTTTTTT
NA	NA	TRBV7-9	15	TRBJ2-1	CASSSGDWLSNEQFF	TGTGCCAGCAGCTCAGGGGACTGGCTCAGCAATGAGCAGTTCTTC
NA	few	TRBV7-6	13	TRBJ2-5	CASSLGQAQTQYF	TGTGCCAGCAGCTTAGGGCAGGCCCAGACCCAGTACTTC
TRBD2	NA	TRBV4-1	17	TRBJ2-2	CASSLLFGGANTGELFF	TGCGCCAGCAGCCTCTTATTTGGGGGGGCGAACACCGGGGAGCTGTTTTTT
NA	many	TRBV5-5	13	TRBJ2-2	CASSLAYTGELFF	TGTGCCAGCAGCTTGGCGTACACCGGGGAGCTGTTTTTT
NA	few	TRBV20-1	13	TRBJ2-5	CSLGGGGKETQYF	TGCAGTCTAGGCGGAGGGGGGAAGGAGACCCAGTACTTC
TRBD2	many	TRBV20-1	14	TRBJ2-3	CSAALLAGTDTQYF	TGCAGTGCTGCCCTTCTAGCGGGCACAGATACGCAGTATTTT
NA	few	TRBV7-9	14	TRBJ1-5	CASSIQGQHQPQHF	TGTGCCAGCAGCATCCAGGGCCAGCATCAGCCCCAGCATTTT
TRBD1	few	TRBV20-1	15	TRBJ1-6	CSAKLSDRATVPLHF	TGCAGTGCTAAACTATCGGACAGGGCTACGGTACCCCTCCACTTT
TRBD2	NA	TRBV7-2	17	TRBJ2-2	CASSTIAGGLPTGELFF	TGTGCCAGCAGCACAATAGCGGGGGGGCTACCCACCGGGGAGCTGTTTTTT
NA	NA	TRBV11-1	15	TRBJ2-7	CASSANTGITYEQYF	TGTGCCAGCAGCGCAAACACAGGGATTACCTACGAGCAGTACTTC
NA	few	TRBV5-8	14	TRBJ1-2	CASEPRTANYGYTF	TGTGCCAGCGAACCCCGGACGGCCAACTATGGCTACACCTTC
NA	NA	TRBV4-3	15	TRBJ1-1	CASSQGNLVNTEAFF	TGCGCCAGCAGCCAAGGTAACCTGGTGAACACTGAAGCTTTCTTT
NA	NA	TRBV6-4	10	TRBJ1-1	CASSLRGAFF	TGTGCCAGCAGCCTCCGAGGCGCTTTCTTT
NA	few	TRBV10-3	15	TRBJ2-7	CAISGDGGGVYEQYF	TGTGCCATCAGTGGTGACGGCGGCGGGGTATACGAGCAGTACTTC
TRBD2	few	TRBV4-3	19	TRBJ2-1	CASSQDFPIAGDSYNEQFF	TGCGCCAGCAGCCAAGATTTTCCTATAGCGGGGGACTCCTACAATGAGCAGTTCTTC
TRBD1	once	TRBV9	15	TRBJ2-1	CASSVASGQGNEQFF	TGTGCCAGCAGCGTAGCATCAGGACAGGGGAATGAGCAGTTCTTC
NA	few	TRBV29-1	14	TRBJ1-4	CSVEVPAGNEKLFF	TGCAGCGTTGAAGTCCCGGCCGGTAATGAAAAACTGTTTTTT
TRBD2	few	TRBV2	16	TRBJ2-1	CASRAGSSGAYNEQFF	TGTGCCAGCAGGGCTGGTTCTAGCGGGGCCTACAATGAGCAGTTCTTC
NA	NA	TRBV19	15	TRBJ2-3	CASSMFLLSTDTQYF	TGTGCCAGTAGTATGTTTCTGCTGAGCACAGATACGCAGTATTTT
NA	few	TRBV28	14	TRBJ1-5	CASGDRRSNQPQHF	TGTGCCAGCGGAGACAGACGGAGCAATCAGCCCCAGCATTTT
TRBD1	NA	TRBV24-1	14	TRBJ1-1	CATSDSQGADEAFF	TGTGCCACCAGTGATTCACAGGGGGCGGATGAAGCTTTCTTT
NA	few	TRBV6-1	16	TRBJ2-4	CATQPLSSGDENIQYF	TGTGCCACCCAGCCTTTATCGTCAGGGGACGAAAACATTCAGTACTTC
NA	few	TRBV4-3	16	TRBJ1-2	CASSQGPGTPSYGYTF	TGCGCCAGCAGCCAAGGACCGGGGACGCCTAGCTATGGCTACACCTTC
NA	NA	TRBV10-3	13	TRBJ1-1	CAISVGRDTEAFF	TGTGCCATCAGTGTAGGACGGGACACTGAAGCTTTCTTT
NA	few	TRBV7-6	12	TRBJ2-2	CASLSNTGELFF	TGTGCCAGCCTCTCGAACACCGGGGAGCTGTTTTTT
NA	NA	TRBV4-3	17	TRBJ1-2	CASSQDKGSGHTYGYTF	TGCGCCAGCAGCCAAGATAAAGGGAGTGGACACACCTATGGCTACACCTTC
NA	NA	TRBV9	15	TRBJ1-1	CASSVQEGRYTEAFF	TGTGCCAGCAGCGTTCAGGAGGGGAGGTACACTGAAGCTTTCTTT
NA	NA	TRBV29-1	13	TRBJ2-3	CSVEDPAKDTQYF	TGCAGCGTTGAAGATCCCGCGAAAGATACGCAGTATTTT
TRBD2	NA	TRBV6-1	15	TRBJ2-3	CASSKGLATTDTQYF	TGTGCCAGCAGTAAGGGACTAGCAACCACAGATACGCAGTATTTT
NA	NA	TRBV10-3	14	TRBJ1-1	CAISEKGWVTEAFF	TGTGCCATCAGTGAGAAGGGGTGGGTCACTGAAGCTTTCTTT
NA	NA	TRBV7-3	15	TRBJ2-5	CASSATYTYQETQYF	TGTGCCAGCAGCGCGACGTACACGTACCAAGAGACCCAGTACTTC
NA	NA	TRBV7-8	12	TRBJ1-1	CASSLGGDGAFF	TGTGCCAGCAGCTTAGGGGGGGACGGAGCTTTCTTT
NA	NA	TRBV27	15	TRBJ2-7	CASSLLNRVESEQYF	TGTGCCAGCAGTTTATTGAACAGGGTTGAGTCCGAGCAGTACTTC
NA	NA	TRBV7-9	16	TRBJ2-1	CASSSPPGQGLNEQFF	TGTGCCAGCAGCTCCCCCCCGGGCCAGGGCCTGAATGAGCAGTTCTTC